The 9 T cell receptor beta chains listed next were all sequenced from one sample in a study of shared T cell receptors in the human thymus. Method: immunoSEQ multiplex PCR; TCRdb's copy keeps in-frame clones and lacks some. This repertoire shows 600,000 to 900,000 clones, 80% to 90% found once; its top ten account for roughly 0.01%. This sample was shared with a second study, whose subject was human thymus T cells.

Input material: thymocytes. These receptors came from a girl under three years old with a congenital heart defect.

The J gene is TRBJ2-7, the V gene TRBV5-4; D may be TRBD1 (5 bases). The CDR3 has 14 amino acids. The germline V gene encodes CDR1 SGHNT and CDR2 YYREEE (reference sequence). Trimming removed 2 bases from V and 2 bases from J, with 11 bases in between. CDR3 in DNA: TGTGCCAGCAGCTTAGGGGCCTCCCCCTACGAGCAGTACTTC. This sequence encodes CASSLGASPYEQYF.

The genes are TRBV4-3 and TRBJ1-2; 10 bases line up with TRBD1. Germline V gene lookup returns CDR1 LGHNA and CDR2 YSLEER. V shed 0 bases, J shed 6 bases, and the junction held 4 bases outside the gene matches. This CDR3 spans 15 amino acids. In DNA form, the CDR3 reads TGCGCCAGCAGCCAAGAACGACAGGGGGCTGATGGCTACACCTTC. It specifies CASSQERQGADGYTF.

This chain uses TRBV25-1 with TRBJ2-1; possibly TRBD1 for D (6 bases). The germline gives CDR1 MGHDK, CDR2 SYGVNS. Trimming removed 5 bases at V and 0 bases at J, with 14 bases between. The CDR3 consists of 16 residues. CDR3 bases: TGTGCCAGCAGTTACCTACAGGGCCCCTCCTACAATGAGCAGTTCTTC. Amino acid sequence: CASSYLQGPSYNEQFF.

The chain carries TRBV19 and TRBJ2-3; TRBD2 is a possible D gene (6 bases). Germline V CDR1 and CDR2: LNHDA, SQIVND (reference sequence). The CDR3 loop spans 15 amino acids. Trimming shortened V by 0 bases and J by 0 bases, and 7 bases separated the two germline ends. The CDR3 region is CASSIDSGSTDTQYF. The CDR3 DNA follows: TGTGCCAGTAGTATAGATAGCGGTAGCACAGATACGCAGTATTTT.

V usage is TRBV27 and J usage is TRBJ1-2; no clear D. The CDR3 contains 17 residues. The V and J ends lost 0 bases and 0 bases respectively, with 14 bases between them. Per germline, CDR1 MNHEY and CDR2 SMNVEV (reference sequence). The CDR3 here is CASSLSRGSTANYGYTF. The CDR3 bases are TGTGCCAGCAGTTTATCGCGGGGTTCAACAGCTAACTATGGCTACACCTTC.

This chain connects TRBV14 to TRBJ1-6; 9 bases agree with TRBD1. The germline V gene has CDR1 SGHDN and CDR2 FVKESK. V was clipped by 4 bases and J by 1 base; unmatched bases: 2. The CDR3 totals 16 residues. The CDR3 region is CASSRDRASYNSPLHF. For the CDR3, the DNA is TGTGCCAGCAGCCGGGACAGGGCTTCCTATAATTCACCCCTCCACTTT.

The chain links TRBV2 to TRBJ2-3; a weak D match, TRBD1 (6 bases). The CDR3 is 18 residues long. The germline CDR1 and CDR2 sequences are SNHLY and FYNNEI. The V end lost 6 bases, the J end lost 0 bases, and 22 bases lay between the germline ends. CDR3 protein: CASSPGQHKNSSTDTQYF. The CDR3 nucleotides read TGTGCCAGCAGCCCCGGACAGCATAAGAATTCTAGCACAGATACGCAGTATTTT. Complete variable domain (other parts from reference TRBV2 and TRBJ2-3): EPEVTQTPSHQVTQMGQEVILRCVPISNHLYFYWYRQILGQKVEFLVSFYNNEISEKSEIFDDQFSVERPDGSNFTLKIRSTKLEDSAMYFCASSPGQHKNSSTDTQYFGPGTRLTVL.

The rearrangement uses TRBV4-1 and TRBJ2-7, with 8 bases aligning to TRBD1. This CDR3 is 15 amino acids long. Trimming cost V 4 bases and J 2 bases; bases outside gene matches: 7. The germline V gene has CDR1 MGHRA and CDR2 YSYEKL. The CDR3 nucleotides read TGCGCCAGCAGCCGAAACCAGGGGGCTACCTACGAGCAGTACTTC. This codes for CASSRNQGATYEQYF.

Only a few counts were recorded for this clone. The V call is TRBV19, the J call TRBJ1-2, with 8 bases that match TRBD1. J lost 8 bases, V lost 1 base, and 9 bases had no gene match. This CDR3 region has 15 residues. CDR1 LNHDA and CDR2 SQIVND come from the germline V gene (reference sequence). The CDR3 sequence is CASSIGPQGAEGYTF. The CDR3 nucleotides read TGTGCCAGTAGTATAGGCCCCCAGGGGGCCGAGGGCTACACCTTC.